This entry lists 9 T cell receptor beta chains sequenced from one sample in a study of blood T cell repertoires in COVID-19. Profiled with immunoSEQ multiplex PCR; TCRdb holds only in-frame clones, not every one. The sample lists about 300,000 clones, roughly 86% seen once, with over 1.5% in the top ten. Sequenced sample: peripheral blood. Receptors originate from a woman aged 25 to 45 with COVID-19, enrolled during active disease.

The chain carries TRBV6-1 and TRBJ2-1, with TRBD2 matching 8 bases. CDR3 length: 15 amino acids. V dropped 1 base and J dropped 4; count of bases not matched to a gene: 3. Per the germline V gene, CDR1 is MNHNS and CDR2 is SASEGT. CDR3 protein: CASSEVPGGYNEQFF. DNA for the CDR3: TGTGCCAGCAGTGAAGTGCCGGGGGGGTACAATGAGCAGTTCTTC.

CDR3 sequence: CAAKGAGEKLFF. CDR3 bases: TGTGCCGCAAAGGGGGCAGGTGAAAAACTGTTTTTT. The genes are TRBV10-3 and TRBJ1-4, with TRBD1 matching 7 bases. The CDR3 contains 12 residues. Germline CDR1 ENHRY, CDR2 SYGVKD. V trimming: 11 bases; J trimming: 7 bases; junction bases outside the gene matches: 7.

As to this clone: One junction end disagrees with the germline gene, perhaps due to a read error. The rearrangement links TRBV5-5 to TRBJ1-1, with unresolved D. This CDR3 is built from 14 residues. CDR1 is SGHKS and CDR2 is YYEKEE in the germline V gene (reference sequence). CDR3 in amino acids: CASSLGWADTEAFF. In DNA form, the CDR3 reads TGTGCCAGCAGTTTGGGATGGGCTGACACTGAAGCTTTCTTT.

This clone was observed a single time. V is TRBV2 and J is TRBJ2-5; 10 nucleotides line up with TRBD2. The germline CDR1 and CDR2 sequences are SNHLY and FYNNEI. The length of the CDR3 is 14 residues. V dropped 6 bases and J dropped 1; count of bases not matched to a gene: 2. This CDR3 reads CASRGLAAQETQYF. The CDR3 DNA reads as TGTGCCAGCAGAGGACTAGCGGCCCAAGAGACCCAGTACTTC.

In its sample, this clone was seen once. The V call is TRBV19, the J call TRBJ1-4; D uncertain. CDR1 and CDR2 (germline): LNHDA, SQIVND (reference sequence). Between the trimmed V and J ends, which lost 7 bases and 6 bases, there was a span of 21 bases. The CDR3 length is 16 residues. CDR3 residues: CASNTAFGNFDEKLFF. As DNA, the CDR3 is TGTGCCAGTAATACAGCATTCGGCAACTTCGATGAAAAACTGTTTTTT.

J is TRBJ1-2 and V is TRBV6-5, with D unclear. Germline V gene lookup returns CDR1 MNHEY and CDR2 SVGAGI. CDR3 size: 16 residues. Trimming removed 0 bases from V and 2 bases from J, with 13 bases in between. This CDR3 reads CASSYSVGSTNYGYTF. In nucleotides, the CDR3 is TGTGCCAGCAGTTACTCTGTGGGCAGCACGAACTATGGCTACACCTTC.

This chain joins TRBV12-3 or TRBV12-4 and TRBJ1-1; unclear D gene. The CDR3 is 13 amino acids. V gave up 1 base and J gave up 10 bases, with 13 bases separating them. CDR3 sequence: CASSLGFRGVAFF. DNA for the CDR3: TGTGCCAGCAGTTTAGGGTTTAGAGGCGTAGCTTTCTTT.

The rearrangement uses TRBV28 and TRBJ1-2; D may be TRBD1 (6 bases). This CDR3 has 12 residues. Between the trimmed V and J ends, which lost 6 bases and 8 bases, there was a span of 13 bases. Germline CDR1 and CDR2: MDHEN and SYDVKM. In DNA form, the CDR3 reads TGTGCCAGCAGACAGGGCGGCGGAGGCTACACCTTC. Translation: CASRQGGGGYTF.

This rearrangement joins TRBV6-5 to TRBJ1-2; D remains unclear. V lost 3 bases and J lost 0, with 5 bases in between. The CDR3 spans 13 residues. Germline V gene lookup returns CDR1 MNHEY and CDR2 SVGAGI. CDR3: CASSYSSNYGYTF. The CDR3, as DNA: TGTGCCAGCAGTTATTCGTCTAACTATGGCTACACCTTC.